This T cell receptor (beta chain) comes out of a study of blood T cells in healthy people across ages. This clonotype has only a few counts. PCR was performed a second time for roughly 7 to 12 cycles using a sample-barcoded 5' primer and a J-beta primer mix. TCRdb analysed the 5' RACE reads with MiXCR anew, one entry per CDR3 protein. Of about 930,000 distinct CDR3 sequences listed, under 35% are singletons. CDR3 length: 14 residues. The germline gives CDR1 MDHEN, CDR2 SYDVKM. Trimming took off 6 bases at V and 7 bases at J, with 19 bases between the two ends. The same sample was also used in a study of T cells of mothers and their children.

The sequence derives from a woman between 40 and 50 years old in good health. This chain joins TRBV28 and TRBJ2-7, with D possibly TRBD1 on 6 matching bases. Sequenced input: blood. CDR3 loop: CASRGIRARGEQYF. Here the CDR3 DNA reads TGTGCCAGCAGGGGGATCCGGGCCAGGGGAGAGCAGTACTTC.